What follows are 21 T cell receptor beta chains derived from one specimen sequenced in a study of blood T cell repertoires in COVID-19 (dated by TCRdb to between 2020 and 2021). The library came from the immunoSEQ multiplex PCR assay. The table comes from immuneACCESS by way of TCRdb, which keeps in-frame sequences with V and J called. Part of the clones is missing from these tables; in studies checked, under half for an unresolved V gene and the rest for unknown reasons. Recorded for this sample are about 260,000 clones; roughly 88% of them occurred a single time. The ten largest account for 1% to 1.5% of the sample. Sequenced sample: PBMCs or T cells enriched from blood (not recorded which). The receptor source for this set is a woman in her 40s with acute COVID-19.

V usage is TRBV11-3 and J usage is TRBJ1-1, with D tentatively TRBD1 (5 bases). Trimming took 1 base from V and 1 from J, leaving 13 bases between them. The V gene's germline CDR1 is SGHNT and CDR2 YENEEA. CDR3 length: 16 amino acids. The DNA of the CDR3 is TGTGCCAGCAGCTTAGGGTCACAGGTACCGAACACTGAAGCTTTCTTT. Residues: CASSLGSQVPNTEAFF.

V and J are TRBV10-2 and TRBJ2-2; TRBD2 matches at 11 bases. The CDR3 runs to 19 residues. Germline values: CDR1 WSHSY, CDR2 SAAADI. J was trimmed by 2 bases and V by 1 base; bases with no gene match: 9. The chain's CDR3 is CASSEFPRTSGLNTGELFF. For the CDR3, the DNA is TGCGCCAGCAGTGAGTTTCCTCGGACTAGCGGGCTCAACACCGGGGAGCTGTTTTTT.

V and J are TRBV7-2 and TRBJ1-5; a weak D match, TRBD1 (5 bases). With 3 bases removed from V and 5 bases from J, the gap between germline ends came to 14 bases. The CDR3 loop spans 15 amino acids. The germline CDR1 and CDR2 sequences are SGHTA and FQGNSA. As DNA, the CDR3 is TGTGCCAGCAGCTTCCAGGGATCACTCCATCAGCCCCAGCATTTT. Translation gives CASSFQGSLHQPQHF.

The chain uses TRBV18 and TRBJ2-2; TRBD2 matches at 12 bases. CDR3 length equals 17 residues. V shed 3 bases, J shed 4 bases, and the junction held 6 bases outside the gene matches. Germline values: CDR1 KGHSH, CDR2 LQKENI. DNA for the CDR3: TGTGCCAGCTCACCCACTAGCGGGAGGCTAAGCACCGGGGAGCTGTTTTTT. It yields the protein CASSPTSGRLSTGELFF.

V gene TRBV28 combines with J gene TRBJ1-2; 9 bases align to TRBD1. V was pared by 6 bases and J by 4 bases, with 12 bases of the junction left unmatched. This CDR3 has 16 amino acids. Germline CDR1 MDHEN, CDR2 SYDVKM. The CDR3 sequence is CASSIQGAGWIYGYTF. For the CDR3, the DNA is TGTGCCAGCAGCATACAGGGGGCAGGGTGGATCTATGGCTACACCTTC.

Written as DNA, the CDR3 is TGTGCCAGTAGAGACAGGGGGGGAACTAATGAAAAACTGTTTTTT. It is translated as CASRDRGGTNEKLFF. This chain uses TRBV19 with TRBJ1-4; 9 bases map to TRBD1. The CDR3 sequence is 15 residues long. Germline V gene lookup returns CDR1 LNHDA and CDR2 SQIVND (reference sequence). The trim removed 6 bases at V and 1 base at J, leaving 3 bases unmatched.

This clone was detected once. The J gene is TRBJ2-1, the V gene TRBV7-9; 12 nucleotides match TRBD2. CDR3 length: 17 amino acids. V was pared by 5 bases and J by 7 bases, with 12 bases of the junction left unmatched. CDR1 and CDR2 from the germline V gene are SEHNR and FQNEAQ (reference sequence). The CDR3 DNA is TGTGCCAGCAGCAACGGGCGACTAGCGGGAGACCGAAATGAGCAGTTCTTC. It specifies CASSNGRLAGDRNEQFF.

The rearrangement links TRBV28 to TRBJ1-1; 9 positions agree with TRBD1. This CDR3 has 16 amino acids. V shed 5 bases, J shed 5 bases, and the junction held 12 bases outside the gene matches. Germline V gene data show CDR1 as MDHEN and CDR2 as SYDVKM. In nucleotides, the CDR3 is TGTGCCAGCAGTCCACACTCCGGGACAGGGAAGACTGAAGCTTTCTTT. It codes for CASSPHSGTGKTEAFF.

J is TRBJ2-1 and V is TRBV12-3 or TRBV12-4; D is possibly TRBD1 (6 bases). The CDR3 is 13 amino acids. V lost 4 bases, J lost 4 bases, and 8 bases lay in between. The CDR3 loop is CASSSQGYNEQFF. The CDR3 nucleotides read TGTGCCAGCAGTTCACAGGGTTACAATGAGCAGTTCTTC.

This chain connects TRBV18 to TRBJ1-1; the D is unclear. This CDR3 spans 15 amino acids. V gave up 1 base and J gave up 1 base, with 10 bases separating them. Germline lookup yields CDR1 KGHSH and CDR2 LQKENI. CDR3 amino acids: CASSPQVRQNTEAFF. In DNA form, the CDR3 reads TGTGCCAGCTCACCACAAGTCAGACAGAACACTGAAGCTTTCTTT.

The rearrangement links TRBV10-2 to TRBJ2-1; 11 bases are a match to TRBD2. Germline CDR1 reads WSHSY; CDR2 reads SAAADI. V was pared by 6 bases and J by 9 bases, with 13 bases of the junction left unmatched. The length of the CDR3 is 16 residues. The CDR3 DNA follows: TGCGCCAGCAGCGATAGCGGGAGGGCCCTTACAAGTGAGCAGTTCTTC. Translated: CASSDSGRALTSEQFF.

The gene calls are TRBV18 and TRBJ1-2; D not certain. The CDR3 is made up of 17 amino acids. The germline gives CDR1 KGHSH, CDR2 LQKENI. Trimming pared 6 bases from V and 5 bases from J, leaving 25 bases between. The CDR3 DNA is TGTGCCAGCTCCCGAGGGCCGGGGTACACGGAGGATTATGGCTACACCTTC. It codes for CASSRGPGYTEDYGYTF.

The chain combines TRBV7-3 with TRBJ1-2; 7 positions agree with TRBD1. CDR1 is SGHTA, CDR2 FQGTGA, per germline. After removal of 4 bases from V and 0 bases from J, the junction contained 5 bases not matched to a gene. The CDR3 runs 15 residues. CDR3 sequence (DNA): TGTGCCAGCAGCTCTGGGACAGATCCTAACTATGGCTACACCTTC. This encodes CASSSGTDPNYGYTF.

This clone was recorded a few times. CDR3 in amino acids: CASSYTQPGAEQFF. The CDR3, as DNA: TGTGCCAGCAGTTACACCCAACCTGGAGCCGAGCAGTTCTTC. The chain uses TRBV6-5 and TRBJ2-1, with no clear D. Germline CDR1 reads MNHEY; CDR2 reads SVGAGI. The V end lost 2 bases, the J end lost 10 bases, and 15 bases lay between the germline ends. The CDR3 totals 14 residues.

The rearrangement joins TRBV12-5 to TRBJ1-1, with no clear D. From germline, CDR1 is LGHNT and CDR2 FRNRAP. CDR3 length equals 13 residues. Trimming removed 3 bases from V and 3 bases from J, with 8 bases in between. For the CDR3, the DNA is TGTGCTAGTGGTTTCCGACGGGACACTGAAGCTTTCTTT. This codes for CASGFRRDTEAFF.

The J gene is TRBJ2-1, the V gene TRBV19; 8 bases match TRBD1. Germline CDR1 and CDR2: LNHDA and SQIVND (reference sequence). The CDR3 runs to 14 residues. V dropped 4 bases and J dropped 10; count of bases not matched to a gene: 9. The CDR3 spells CASSKQGASGEQFF. In DNA, the CDR3 is TGTGCCAGTAGTAAGCAGGGGGCATCTGGGGAGCAGTTCTTC.

The chain recombines TRBV6-5 with TRBJ2-7; 7 nucleotides align to TRBD1. V was pared by 0 bases and J by 4 bases, with 6 bases of the junction left unmatched. The CDR3 length is 15 residues. CDR1 is MNHEY and CDR2 is SVGAGI in the germline V gene. CDR3 nucleotides: TGTGCCAGCAGTTACTCAAGGGGGCAAGGGTACGAGCAGTACTTC. Its protein is CASSYSRGQGYEQYF.

Only one count was recorded for this clone. V and J are TRBV28 and TRBJ2-1; 7 nucleotides align to TRBD1. The germline gives CDR1 MDHEN, CDR2 SYDVKM. The CDR3 has 14 residues. V shed 2 bases and J 8 bases; nucleotides not matched to a gene: 6. DNA of the CDR3: TGTGCCAGCAGTTTAACAGGGGACCGACATGAGCAGTTCTTC. Its translation: CASSLTGDRHEQFF.

The rearrangement uses TRBV5-1 and TRBJ1-3, with 10 bases fitting TRBD1. With 5 bases clipped from V and 2 bases from J, the junction kept 1 base outside the gene matches. The CDR3 contains 14 residues. Looked up from germline, CDR1 is SGHRS and CDR2 is YFSETQ. CDR3 in DNA: TGCGCCAGCAGTGACAGGGGGCCTGGAAACACCATATATTTT. It encodes CASSDRGPGNTIYF.

The chain couples TRBV23-1 to TRBJ1-2; D gene ambiguous. TRBV23-1 is filed as an ORF, its function uncertain. Trimming took off 7 bases at V and 7 bases at J, with 28 bases between the two ends. The CDR3 sequence is 17 residues long. CDR3 coding DNA: TGCGCCAGCACCTTTCGTGGAGCAGCTATGGTTTGGGTTGGCTACACCTTC. Translation: CASTFRGAAMVWVGYTF.

The V call is TRBV7-2, the J call TRBJ1-1; D uncertain. The germline gives CDR1 SGHTA, CDR2 FQGNSA. Trimming pared 6 bases from V and 0 bases from J, leaving 5 bases between. The CDR3 sequence is 12 residues long. The CDR3 DNA follows: TGTGCCAGCAGGGCATTGAACACTGAAGCTTTCTTT. Translating it yields CASRALNTEAFF.